Listed below are T cell receptor beta chains from one sample, sequenced in a study of CD8 T cells in ankylosing spondylitis. TCRdb re-derived calls from the 5' RACE reads in MiXCR, one entry per CDR3 protein. Here the sample spans under 250,000 distinct CDR3 sequences, less than 9.5% being singletons. Sequenced material: blood, either unsorted or a sorted T cell fraction (not recorded which). Receptor source: a female donor with ankylosing spondylitis or in good health (not recorded which). Each CDR3 is given with its conserved first and last residue. A D gene is named only where the DNA matches it firmly. Clone size is not always given. Where it is, it says once, few, many or a class for expanded clones.

d_call j_call v_call clone_size cdr3_nt cdr3_aa
- TRBJ2-5 TRBV6-1 many TGTGCCAGCACCAGGCCTCCCGGGGAGACCCAGTACTTC CASTRPPGETQYF
- TRBJ2-7 TRBV5-1 many TGCGCCAGCAGCTTAATCGGGACGACCTACGAGCAGTACTTC CASSLIGTTYEQYF
TRBD2 TRBJ2-7 TRBV6-5 many TGTGCCATCGCCGCCGCGGGAGAGGGTGCGGAGCAGTACTTC CAIAAAGEGAEQYF
- TRBJ2-5 TRBV5-1 many TGCGCCAGCAGCTTGGACATAGAGACCCAGTACTTC CASSLDIETQYF
TRBD1 TRBJ2-3 TRBV24-1 many TGTGCCACCAGTGCTTCCGGGACAGGGTGGGCCACAGATACGCAGTATTTT CATSASGTGWATDTQYF
- TRBJ2-1 TRBV6-2/TRBV6-3 many TGTGCCAGCAGTTACTCGGACAATGAGCAGTTCTTC CASSYSDNEQFF
- TRBJ1-1 TRBV29-1 many TGCAGCGTCGCCCAGGGAAACACTGAAGCTTTCTTT CSVAQGNTEAFF
- TRBJ2-1 TRBV5-1 many TGCGCCAGCAGCTTGGGGCAGGGGAAGCACAATGAGCAGTTCTTC CASSLGQGKHNEQFF
TRBD1 TRBJ1-1 TRBV24-1 many TGTGCCACCGCGGACAGGAGGAACACTGAAGCTTTCTTT CATADRRNTEAFF
- TRBJ1-3 TRBV6-2/TRBV6-3 many TGTGCCAGCACTAGGAGCCGTGTCGCTGGAAACACCATATATTTT CASTRSRVAGNTIYF
TRBD2 TRBJ2-5 TRBV5-1 many TGCGCCAGCGGAACCGGGACTAGCGGGTGGGAGACCCAGTACTTC CASGTGTSGWETQYF
- TRBJ2-5 TRBV5-1 many TGCGCCAGCAGCCCCTGGGCTAGCCTCCAAGAGACCCAGTACTTC CASSPWASLQETQYF
TRBD1 TRBJ2-1 TRBV29-1 many TGCAGCGTCCGGGACAGTAAATCCTACAATGAGCAGTTCTTC CSVRDSKSYNEQFF
- TRBJ1-1 TRBV5-1 many TGCGCCAGCAGCTTACAAGGAGGGGGCACTGAAGCTTTCTTT CASSLQGGGTEAFF
TRBD2 TRBJ2-1 TRBV7-9 few TGTGCCAGCAGCAATAGCGGGAGCATGAATGAGCAGTTCTTC CASSNSGSMNEQFF
- TRBJ1-1 TRBV20-1 - TGCAGTGCTAGACTTACCCCGATGAACACTGAAGCTTTCTTT CSARLTPMNTEAFF
TRBD2 TRBJ2-1 TRBV12-3/TRBV12-4 many TGTGCCAGCAGTAGACTAGCGCCCCACAATGAGCAGTTCTTC CASSRLAPHNEQFF
TRBD2 TRBJ2-1 TRBV29-1 many TGCAGCGTTGATCTCGGGACTAGCGTCTACAATGAGCAGTTCTTC CSVDLGTSVYNEQFF
- TRBJ2-3 TRBV20-1 many TGCAGTGCTACTTACCGGGACCCCAGGCAGTATTTT CSATYRDPRQYF
TRBD1 TRBJ1-1 TRBV3-1 many TGTGCCAGCAGCCAAGAGATAAGGACAGGGGACGCTTTCTTT CASSQEIRTGDAFF
- TRBJ2-7 TRBV7-2 many TGTGCCAGCAGCTCCGGGACGGTCTACGAGCAGTACTTC CASSSGTVYEQYF
- TRBJ2-2 TRBV18 many TGTGCCAGCTCGTCGGGAGATGGGAGCGGGGAGCTGTTTTTT CASSSGDGSGELFF
- TRBJ1-1 TRBV28 many TGTGCCAGCAGTTCAGGAAGCACTGAAGCTTTCTTT CASSSGSTEAFF
- TRBJ2-7 TRBV6-5 many TGTGCCAGCAGCCGAACGGTGGGCGAGCAGTACTTC CASSRTVGEQYF
- TRBJ1-1 TRBV4-3 few TGCGCCAGCAGCCAAGATTCGACAGGCAACACTGAAGCTTTCTTT CASSQDSTGNTEAFF
TRBD2 TRBJ2-7 TRBV7-2 many TGTGCCAGCAGCTTTTGGGAGGGCCGCGACGAGCAGTACTTC CASSFWEGRDEQYF
TRBD2 TRBJ2-3 TRBV20-1 many TGCAGTGCTAGAGATGGGACGGGAGGGACAGATACGCAGTATTTT CSARDGTGGTDTQYF
- TRBJ2-5 TRBV7-2 many TGTGCCAGCACCATACCAGTCCAGGAGACCCAGTACTTC CASTIPVQETQYF
- TRBJ1-2 TRBV20-1 many TGCAGTGCAAGAAGGGTAGCCACTAACTATGGCTACACCTTC CSARRVATNYGYTF
TRBD1 TRBJ2-4 TRBV20-1 many TGCAGTGCTGGGACAGCTTTAGCCAAAAACATTCAGTACTTC CSAGTALAKNIQYF
TRBD2 TRBJ2-2 TRBV5-6 - TGTGCCAGCATAAAATGGAGCGGGATGAACACCGGGGAGCTGTTTTTT CASIKWSGMNTGELFF
TRBD2 TRBJ2-1 TRBV7-8 many TGTGCCAGCAGCTTAGTGGGGACTAGCGAATACAATGAGCAGTTCTTC CASSLVGTSEYNEQFF
TRBD2 TRBJ2-3 TRBV5-1 - TGCGCCAGCAGCTCAAACACCCTAGCGGGAGAGGATACGCAGTATTTT CASSSNTLAGEDTQYF
- TRBJ1-1 TRBV6-2/TRBV6-3 few TGTGCCAGCAGTTACGCAAAGGGGCGGGCTTTCTTT CASSYAKGRAFF
TRBD2 TRBJ2-1 TRBV20-1 many TGCAGTGCCCCCCCCAGCGGGAGTTTCTATGAGCAGTTCTTC CSAPPSGSFYEQFF
- TRBJ1-2 TRBV12-3/TRBV12-4 many TGTGCCAGCAGTTTAGCGACAGCAGGCTACACCTTC CASSLATAGYTF
- TRBJ2-7 TRBV5-1 many TGCGCCAGCAGCTTGCCTGACGGAGCCTACGAGCAGTACTTC CASSLPDGAYEQYF
TRBD1 TRBJ2-1 TRBV5-4 many TGTGCCAGCAGCCCAAGGACAGGGGACAATGAGCAGTTCTTC CASSPRTGDNEQFF
- TRBJ2-1 TRBV6-2/TRBV6-3 many TGTGCCAGCAGTTACTCTCGAGGACAAGGAGAGCAGTTCTTC CASSYSRGQGEQFF
- TRBJ2-7 TRBV11-3 many TGTGCCAGCAGCCACAGTAGCCCTACCCTACGAGCCCTACCCTACGAGCAGTACTTC CASSHSSPTLRALPYEQYF
TRBD2 TRBJ2-6 TRBV4-2 few TGTGCCAGCAGCCAAGCCGCGGGAGGGCCGATCGGGGCCAACGTCCTGACTTTC CASSQAAGGPIGANVLTF
TRBD1 TRBJ2-7 TRBV7-2 few TGTGCCAGCAGCTCCCGGACAGGGGGCTTTTCCTACGAGCAGTACTTC CASSSRTGGFSYEQYF
- TRBJ1-1 TRBV12-3/TRBV12-4 many TGTGCCAGCAGTTTAGGGTTTCTGGAAGCTTTCTTT CASSLGFLEAFF
- TRBJ1-1 TRBV6-4 many TGTGCCAGCAGAAACCTTGGGGGGCGGGTTGAAGCTTTCTTT CASRNLGGRVEAFF
- TRBJ2-6 TRBV5-1 many TGCGCCAGCAGCTTAAATAGGGGGACTGGGGCCAACGTCCTGACTTTC CASSLNRGTGANVLTF
- TRBJ1-5 TRBV20-1 many TGCAGTGCGAAGAGGCCCGACAATCAGCCCCAGCATTTT CSAKRPDNQPQHF
- TRBJ2-7 TRBV7-9 - TGTGTCAGCAGCTTAGTGTCAGTTGGTAATTTTGTGCAGTACTTC CVSSLVSVGNFVQYF
- TRBJ2-7 TRBV12-3/TRBV12-4 many TGTGCCAGCGGGGGCGGGGACTCTTCCTACGAGCAGTACTTC CASGGGDSSYEQYF
- TRBJ1-1 TRBV2 many TGTGCCAGCAGGGAGACAGGACGGGATACTGAAGCTTTCTTT CASRETGRDTEAFF
- TRBJ2-2 TRBV25-1 - TGTGCCAGCAGTGAATGGAGAGGGGCAAACACCGGGGAGCTGTTTTTT CASSEWRGANTGELFF
TRBD2 TRBJ2-2 TRBV11-2 - TGTGCCAGCAGCCCCGCCCCGGGACTAGCGGGAGGGGGGCCCGGGGAGCTGTTTTTT CASSPAPGLAGGGPGELFF
- TRBJ1-1 TRBV7-9 many TGTGCCAGCAGCTTGTCGGGGAACCCTGAAGCTTTCTTT CASSLSGNPEAFF
TRBD2 TRBJ2-1 TRBV20-1 - TGCAGTGCCCAGCGGGAGGGCTACTCAGCCTCCTACAATGAGCAGTTCTTC CSAQREGYSASYNEQFF
- TRBJ2-1 TRBV30 - TGTGCCTGGAGTGTAGGACGGGGCGCAAATGAGCAGTTCTTC CAWSVGRGANEQFF
TRBD2 TRBJ2-2 TRBV12-3/TRBV12-4 many TGTGCCAGCAGTTTAAGGACTAGCGGTCCATTGAAGGTGAACACCGGGGAGCTGTTTTTT CASSLRTSGPLKVNTGELFF
- TRBJ2-7 TRBV20-1 many TGCAGTGCTAGGAACCGGGACACGGGATACGAGCAGTACTTC CSARNRDTGYEQYF
TRBD2 TRBJ2-7 TRBV5-1 many TGCGCCAGCAGCTACCGCGGTGCTAGCGGAGCCTACGAGCAGTACTTC CASSYRGASGAYEQYF